This TCR beta chain was retrieved from a study of T cell responses to AZD1222 COVID-19 vaccine (dated by TCRdb to the early 2020s). With respect to the entire study: TCR sequencing was performed for about 250 trial participants, of whom 200 to 220 were given two doses of AZD1222 and 26 were given two doses of MenACWY control vaccine. Trial participants were enrolled into age subgroups of 18-55, 56-69 and 70-plus years, which contained about 150, 27 and 61 TCR-sequenced participants, respectively.

The sample's time point label is to be understood as: about 28 days (+/-7) after the second vaccine dose. Interpreted using the paper, the treatment or condition label stands for: meningococcal conjugate vaccine given as trial control. Vaccinee samples came from UK trials COV001 and COV002, including a single-blind randomized controlled phase 2/3 trial of AZD1222 (ChAdOx1 nCoV-19) in healthy adults. For TCRbeta chain sequencing, PBMC samples were collected from trial participants at day 0 and at day 28 after the second dose. The CDR3 regions of human TCRbeta chains were subjected to immunosequencing. Regarding the original processing steps: Repertoire TCRs were checked for matches against a reference library of SARS-CoV-2-specific TCRs that had been generated using the MIRA antigen-specificity platform. Breadth meant the fraction of unique TCRs that were SARS-CoV-2-associated, whereas depth meant the fraction of total T cells that were SARS-CoV-2-associated. Using the MIRA data, each spike-specific TCR was assigned both to the spike region to which the TCR was reactive and to a CD4 or CD8 class. Log10-transformed breadth and depth values were compared by one-way ANOVA with Sidak's multiple comparisons tests. As stored in TCRdb, this immuneACCESS dataset retains in-frame rearrangements with V and J assigned. A fraction of the clones does not appear; measured against another copy, unresolved V genes explain less than half of the discrepancy, and the remainder lacks a known reason. The V and J calls and clone size come from that table; D and trimming were worked out from the DNA. Across this sample there are about 190,000 clones, with 85% to 95% seen only once. The top ten hold 3.6% of the sample.

This clone has more than one count but fewer than ten. Its recognized antigen is unknown. One base away there is no much larger clone; base qualities are not given. What the study reported, not specific to this receptor: The whole spike protein was spanned by vaccine-associated CD4 TCRs, and dominant responses were seen in regions 160-218 and 743-854. Participants were mostly white British, with more females than males. The authors suggested clonal diversity may have been underestimated. The 56-69-year group was small, and its depth increase did not reach significance, likely because of low power. Reportedly, close to half of the unique spike-specific TCRs recognized epitopes lying outside the regions that are mutated in the B.1.351 and B.1.1.7 variants. Because no day 14 peak-response samples were available, the repertoires could be characterized only after the peak T cell response. Spike-specific TCR breadth and depth rose significantly after two AZD1222 doses compared with day 0 and with MenACWY recipients. Conclusions about previously exposed vaccinees were limited because only 6 or 7 AZD1222 recipients were SARS-CoV-2 seropositive at baseline.

CDR1 and CDR2 are drawn from the germline V gene (reference sequence): LNHDA, SQIVND. The CDR3 covers 14 residues, taking in both the cysteine and the phenylalanine. Of all the DNA, just the CDR3 is kept, 42 bases in frame from base 1. The junction carries 14 bases between V and J, which are trimmed by 6 bases and 2 bases respectively. The chain joins TRBV19 to TRBJ2-7, with TRBD2 perhaps the D gene, on 5 matching bases. This sample comprised peripheral blood, obtained 28 days after the second dose of the MenACWY control vaccine. This receptor was identified in an adult who received the MenACWY meningococcal vaccine as a control. The CDR3 in this case is CASSPGSSAYEQYF. At the DNA level, the sequence is TGTGCCAGTAGCCCGGGATCTTCAGCCTACGAGCAGTACTTC.